These T cell receptor beta chains were read from a single sample in a study of cytomegalovirus exposure and HLA in healthy donors. Here immunoSEQ multiplex PCR was the method, and the copy in TCRdb shows in-frame clones only, minus some. This table has 150,000 or so clones, approximately 80% appearing once. The specimen was PBMCs. The receptor set was obtained from a man aged 25 to 45 in good health and CMV-seronegative. The CDR3 runs from the conserved cysteine through the conserved F or W. The order of the fields is V gene, J gene, clone size, CDR3 protein. Clone size appears in some rows only: once, few, many, or a class for an expanded clone.

v_call: TRBV7-2; j_call: TRBJ2-7; clone_size: NA; cdr3_aa: CASSLGPAGGLGEQYF
v_call: TRBV19; j_call: NA; clone_size: once; cdr3_aa: CASSPLTGPTYEQYF
v_call: TRBV5-1; j_call: TRBJ1-2; clone_size: NA; cdr3_aa: CASSLAPTGGDGYTF
v_call: TRBV7-9; j_call: TRBJ2-7; clone_size: NA; cdr3_aa: CASSFEEEGTYEQYF
v_call: TRBV4-1; j_call: TRBJ2-6; clone_size: NA; cdr3_aa: CASSQGTAPLSGANVLTF
v_call: TRBV5-5; j_call: TRBJ2-2; clone_size: NA; cdr3_aa: CASSSTSGSYTGELFF
v_call: TRBV4-1; j_call: TRBJ2-1; clone_size: few; cdr3_aa: CASSLSGIPEQFF
v_call: TRBV5-1; j_call: TRBJ1-1; clone_size: few; cdr3_aa: CASSLRDAGTEAFF
v_call: TRBV7-9; j_call: TRBJ1-5; clone_size: NA; cdr3_aa: CASSTGQPNQPQHF
v_call: TRBV4-1; j_call: TRBJ2-1; clone_size: NA; cdr3_aa: CASRAPGEKSYNEQFF
v_call: TRBV27; j_call: TRBJ1-1; clone_size: NA; cdr3_aa: CASSEDTNTEAFF
v_call: TRBV28; j_call: TRBJ1-4; clone_size: NA; cdr3_aa: CASREPGILGKLFF
v_call: TRBV6-6; j_call: TRBJ2-1; clone_size: few; cdr3_aa: CASSELAGVGEQFF
v_call: TRBV30; j_call: TRBJ1-6; clone_size: NA; cdr3_aa: CARRAGDSSPLHF
v_call: TRBV15; j_call: TRBJ2-3; clone_size: NA; cdr3_aa: CATSSHGAGGLDTQYF
v_call: TRBV6-5; j_call: TRBJ1-1; clone_size: NA; cdr3_aa: CASSKGQSNTEAFF
v_call: TRBV10-1; j_call: TRBJ1-6; clone_size: NA; cdr3_aa: CASSDGIGQGRNSPLHF
v_call: TRBV30; j_call: TRBJ2-1; clone_size: NA; cdr3_aa: CAWMRRHPQRGANEQFF
v_call: TRBV5-4; j_call: TRBJ2-2; clone_size: few; cdr3_aa: CASSLVRGLALGTGELFF
v_call: TRBV7-3; j_call: TRBJ1-2; clone_size: NA; cdr3_aa: CASSLDGTSYYGYTF
v_call: TRBV19; j_call: TRBJ2-7; clone_size: NA; cdr3_aa: CASSLGTGGVYEQYF
v_call: TRBV10-1; j_call: TRBJ2-1; clone_size: NA; cdr3_aa: CASSFQGTSGMDEQFF
v_call: TRBV5-4; j_call: TRBJ2-4; clone_size: NA; cdr3_aa: CASSFTLGTGDIQYF
v_call: TRBV7-2; j_call: TRBJ1-4; clone_size: NA; cdr3_aa: CASSSRTGVATNEKLFF